This T cell receptor beta chain derives from a study of blood T cell repertoires in COVID-19. Across the study: The origin of the acute and convalescent COVID-19 samples was the United States, Italy and Spain. In each case, the material was cDNA or gDNA derived from T cells, B-cell-depleted T cells, or PBMCs.

V was pared by 5 bases and J by 4 bases, with 19 bases between. The germline CDR1 and CDR2 sequences are MNHEY and SVGEGT. The CDR3 is 16 residues long. Original processing methods: Researchers report that nucleated cell counts were estimated from reference gene primer amplification. The table came from immunoSEQ multiplex PCR; TCRdb's copy has only in-frame clones and leaves some out. V, J and clone size are taken as reported in that table, and D and trimming were inferred from the DNA itself. The table records 97,000 or so clones, 80% to 90% of them present only once. The V gene is TRBV6-2 or TRBV6-3, the J gene TRBJ2-3; tentative D call: TRBD2 (6 bases). This clonotype originated in a man aged 40-49 years with active or convalescent COVID-19. Input material: peripheral blood. This CDR3 is CASSPIMTRAPDTQYF. CDR3 in DNA: TGTGCCAGCAGTCCGATAATGACTAGGGCGCCAGATACGCAGTATTTT.